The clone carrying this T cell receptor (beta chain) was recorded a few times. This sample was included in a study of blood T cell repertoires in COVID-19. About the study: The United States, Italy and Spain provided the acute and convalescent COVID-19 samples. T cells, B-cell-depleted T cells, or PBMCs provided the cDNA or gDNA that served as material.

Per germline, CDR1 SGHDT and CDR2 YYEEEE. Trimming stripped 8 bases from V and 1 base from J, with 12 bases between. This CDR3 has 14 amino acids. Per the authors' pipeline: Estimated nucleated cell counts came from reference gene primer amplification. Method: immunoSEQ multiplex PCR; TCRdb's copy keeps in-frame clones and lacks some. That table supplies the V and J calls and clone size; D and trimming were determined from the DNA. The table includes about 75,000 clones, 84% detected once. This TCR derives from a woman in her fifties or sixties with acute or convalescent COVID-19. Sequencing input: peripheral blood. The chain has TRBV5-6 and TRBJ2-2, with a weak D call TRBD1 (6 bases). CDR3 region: CASQPDRNTGELFF. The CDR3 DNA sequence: TGTGCCAGTCAACCGGACAGGAACACCGGGGAGCTGTTTTTT.